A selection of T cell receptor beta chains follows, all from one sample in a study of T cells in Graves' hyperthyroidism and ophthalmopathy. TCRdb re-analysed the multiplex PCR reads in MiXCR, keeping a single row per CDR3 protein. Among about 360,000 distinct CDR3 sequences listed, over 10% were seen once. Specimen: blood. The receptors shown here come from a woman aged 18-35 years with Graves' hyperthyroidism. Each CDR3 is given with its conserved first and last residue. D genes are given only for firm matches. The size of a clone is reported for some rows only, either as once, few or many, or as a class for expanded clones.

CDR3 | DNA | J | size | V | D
CASSLAQINQPQHF | TGTGCCAGCAGCTTAGCACAAATCAATCAGCCCCAGCATTTT | TRBJ1-5 | NA | TRBV7-3 | NA
CASADPSRNEQFF | TGTGCCAGCGCGGACCCCTCCCGTAATGAGCAGTTCTTC | TRBJ2-1 | many | TRBV7-3 | NA
CASSLPRFGLRRSHTDTQYF | TGTGCCAGCAGCCTTCCCCGGTTCGGTCTCAGACGTTCGCACACAGATACGCAGTATTTT | TRBJ2-3 | NA | TRBV14 | NA
CASSPPSGTGELFF | TGTGCCAGCAGCCCCCCTAGCGGGACCGGGGAGCTGTTTTTT | TRBJ2-2 | few | TRBV4-2 | TRBD2
CASCPGARPGEKLFF | TGTGCCAGTTGTCCAGGGGCCCGCCCAGGAGAAAAACTGTTTTTT | TRBJ1-4 | few | TRBV19 | NA
CAWSVRWRGRGGSSSGNTIYF | TGTGCCTGGAGTGTACGCTGGAGGGGCAGGGGGGGTTCAAGCTCTGGAAACACCATATATTTT | TRBJ1-3 | NA | TRBV30 | TRBD1
CASSLGGQGTNTEAFF | TGTGCCAGCAGCTTAGGCGGACAGGGGACGAACACTGAAGCTTTCTTT | TRBJ1-1 | many | TRBV7-2 | TRBD1
CSARADTPVSTDTQYF | TGCAGTGCTAGAGCTGACACACCCGTAAGCACAGATACGCAGTATTTT | TRBJ2-3 | many | TRBV20-1 | NA
CASSPTAVVGTGELFF | TGTGCCAGCAGTCCAACAGCCGTTGTGGGGACCGGGGAGCTGTTTTTT | TRBJ2-2 | many | TRBV27 | NA
CASSFPDSYEQYF | TGTGCCAGCAGCTTCCCAGATTCCTACGAGCAGTACTTC | TRBJ2-7 | NA | TRBV5-6 | NA
CASSQFKYEQYF | TGTGCCAGCAGTCAGTTTAAGTACGAGCAGTACTTC | TRBJ2-7 | many | TRBV6-1 | NA
CASSAAVRKNEQFF | TGTGCCAGCAGCGCGGCAGTTCGAAAGAATGAGCAGTTCTTC | TRBJ2-1 | NA | TRBV9 | NA
CASSYHPGQKGEQYF | TGCGCCAGCAGCTACCACCCGGGACAGAAGGGGGAGCAGTACTTC | TRBJ2-7 | few | TRBV4-1 | TRBD1
CASSWDTGSGNTIYF | TGTGCCAGCAGTTGGGACACTGGTTCTGGAAACACCATATATTTT | TRBJ1-3 | many | TRBV28 | NA
CASRGPSGNQPQHF | TGTGCCAGCAGGGGGCCCTCCGGCAATCAGCCCCAGCATTTT | TRBJ1-5 | many | TRBV28 | NA
CASSPMDYLGGNEQFF | TGTGCCAGCAGCCCAATGGATTACCTGGGCGGAAATGAGCAGTTCTTC | TRBJ2-1 | few | TRBV3-1 | NA
CASSQTEGEYGYTF | TGTGCCAGCAGCCAAACGGAGGGGGAGTATGGCTACACCTTC | TRBJ1-2 | few | TRBV4-2 | NA
CAVGLYQETQYF | TGTGCCGTAGGTCTATACCAAGAGACCCAGTACTTC | TRBJ2-5 | many | TRBV7-2 | NA
CASTEGGDTQYF | TGTGCCAGCACCGAAGGGGGGGATACGCAGTATTTT | TRBJ2-3 | many | TRBV28 | NA
CASSHGDFDEQYF | TGTGCCAGCAGCCACGGGGACTTCGACGAGCAGTACTTC | TRBJ2-7 | many | TRBV11-3 | NA
CASSEIASDNEAFF | TGTGCCAGCAGTGAAATCGCGTCCGACAATGAAGCTTTCTTT | TRBJ1-1 | many | TRBV6-1 | NA
CASSLRLATVSYNSPLHF | TGTGCCAGCAGCTTAAGGTTGGCAACGGTCTCCTATAATTCACCCCTCCACTTT | TRBJ1-6 | NA | TRBV7-6 | NA
CAWSWSASTDTQYF | TGTGCCTGGAGTTGGTCGGCCAGCACAGATACGCAGTATTTT | TRBJ2-3 | once | TRBV30 | NA
CASSPPGSVSNTGELFF | TGTGCCAGCTCCCCTCCGGGGTCTGTTTCGAACACCGGGGAGCTGTTTTTT | TRBJ2-2 | few | TRBV18 | NA
CASSPPGTVNQPQHF | TGCGCCAGCAGCCCTCCGGGGACAGTTAATCAGCCCCAGCATTTT | TRBJ1-5 | NA | TRBV4-1 | TRBD1
CASSPPSPTYEQYF | TGTGCCAGCTCACCACCGAGCCCGACCTACGAGCAGTACTTC | TRBJ2-7 | many | TRBV18 | NA
CASSPHLAGGTGELFF | TGTGCCAGCAGCCCACATCTAGCGGGGGGAACCGGGGAGCTGTTTTTT | TRBJ2-2 | many | TRBV7-8 | TRBD2
CASSPGQGTQYF | TGTGCCAGCAGCCCCGGGCAGGGGACCCAGTACTTC | TRBJ2-5 | many | TRBV7-9 | NA
CASGPSVPGRGRGYTF | TGTGCCAGCGGGCCCAGTGTCCCGGGCAGGGGGCGAGGCTACACCTTC | TRBJ1-2 | many | TRBV12-3/TRBV12-4 | TRBD1